A single sample gave rise to the 21 T cell receptor beta chains below, sequenced in a study of blood T cell repertoires in COVID-19. Some clones are missing from TCRdb's copy, which holds only in-frame ones; the method was immunoSEQ multiplex PCR. In the table there are nearly 250,000 clones, 85% of which are singletons. The source material was PBMCs or T cells enriched from blood (not recorded which). The origin of the receptors is a woman aged 45-65 years with acute COVID-19.

The rearrangement links TRBV7-7 to TRBJ2-5; unclear D gene. V dropped 5 bases and J dropped 7 bases, with 23 bases sitting between them. Germline CDR1 SSHAT, CDR2 FNYEAQ (reference sequence). This CDR3 spans 16 amino acids. The CDR3 nucleotides are TGTGCCAGCAGCCAGGCCGCGAGTAATAATCTCGGGACCCAGTACTTC. Its translation: CASSQAASNNLGTQYF.

There are many counts of this clone. The rearrangement uses TRBV7-9 and TRBJ1-4; tentative D call: TRBD1 (6 bases). Trimming cost V 5 bases and J 2 bases, with 12 bases left between them. The CDR3 consists of 15 residues. Germline CDR1 is SEHNR and CDR2 is FQNEAQ (reference sequence). The CDR3: CASSPRDTTNEKLFF. The CDR3 DNA reads TGTGCCAGCAGCCCCCGGGACACTACTAATGAAAAACTGTTTTTT.

The chain recombines TRBV19 with TRBJ1-1; the D is unclear. Germline loops: CDR1 LNHDA, CDR2 SQIVND (reference sequence). The length of the CDR3 is 14 residues. Trimming shortened V by 3 bases and J by 2 bases, and 10 bases separated the two germline ends. The CDR3 here is CASSILPVNTEAFF. The CDR3 coding sequence is TGTGCCAGTAGTATTCTACCGGTCAACACTGAAGCTTTCTTT. The complete variable domain, with remaining parts taken from reference TRBV19 and TRBJ1-1, reads DGGITQSPKYLFRKEGQNVTLSCEQNLNHDAMYWYRQDPGQGLRLIYYSQIVNDFQKGDIAEGYSVSREKKESFPLTVTSAQKNPTAFYLCASSILPVNTEAFFGQGTRLTVV.

The chain carries TRBV11-3 and TRBJ2-3; TRBD1 agrees at 8 bases. V lost 5 bases to trimming and J lost 0 bases; unmatched junction nucleotides: 10. The V gene's germline CDR1 is SGHNT and CDR2 YENEEA. There are 17 residues in the CDR3. CDR3 DNA: TGTGCCAGCAGCCCGGGCGAGGGACAGGCGAGCACAGATACGCAGTATTTT. Its translation is CASSPGEGQASTDTQYF.

This chain uses TRBV30 with TRBJ2-1, with TRBD1 matching 9 bases. Germline V CDR1 and CDR2: GTSNPN, SVGIG (reference sequence). The CDR3 is 17 amino acids. J was trimmed by 5 bases and V by 2 bases; bases with no gene match: 13. CDR3 sequence: CAWSIYTGGARNNEQFF. CDR3 bases: TGTGCCTGGAGTATCTATACAGGGGGCGCGAGGAACAATGAGCAGTTCTTC.

This chain links TRBV29-1 with TRBJ2-7; 7 bases fit TRBD1. The germline CDR1 and CDR2 sequences are SQVTM and ANQGSEA. Trimming removed 4 bases from V and 3 bases from J; junction bases left unmatched: 3. There are 12 residues in the CDR3. Here the CDR3 reads CSVVTGFYEQYF. The CDR3 DNA follows: TGCAGCGTTGTGACAGGGTTCTACGAGCAGTACTTC.

The chain couples TRBV6-5 to TRBJ2-7; 7 bases agree with TRBD2. The V segment lost 3 bases and the J segment 7 bases; nucleotides outside the gene matches: 3. CDR3 length: 12 amino acids. The germline V gene has CDR1 MNHEY and CDR2 SVGAGI. The CDR3 sequence: CASSYRGGEQYF. The CDR3 nucleotides read TGTGCCAGCAGTTATCGGGGAGGGGAGCAGTACTTC.

This rearrangement joins TRBV3-1 (or the pseudogene TRBV3-2) to TRBJ2-1; 9 nucleotides line up with TRBD2. V lost 4 bases to trimming and J lost 6 bases; unmatched junction nucleotides: 7. CDR3 length equals 15 residues. The germline V gene encodes CDR1 LGHDT and CDR2 YNNKEL (reference sequence). CDR3 DNA sequence: TGTGCCAGCAGCCTAGGGACTAGCCGGGTCAATGAGCAGTTCTTC. This translates into CASSLGTSRVNEQFF.

The chain is built from TRBV3-1 (or the pseudogene TRBV3-2) and TRBJ2-1; 10 positions agree with TRBD2. The CDR3 contains 15 residues. The trim removed 2 bases at V and 10 bases at J, leaving 8 bases unmatched. The germline CDR1 and CDR2 sequences are LGHDT and YNNKEL (reference sequence). In DNA form, the CDR3 reads TGTGCCAGCAGCCAAAATCCAGCGGGGGGGCGGGAGCAGTTCTTC. It yields the protein CASSQNPAGGREQFF.

The J gene is TRBJ1-4, the V gene TRBV5-1; weak D call: TRBD1 (6 bases). V dropped 4 bases and J dropped 3 bases, with 13 bases sitting between them. This CDR3 spans 15 amino acids. Germline CDR1 reads SGHRS; CDR2 reads YFSETQ. In nucleotides, the CDR3 is TGCGCCAGCAGCCACCAACAGGGCTCTAATGAAAAACTGTTTTTT. This gives the protein CASSHQQGSNEKLFF. Full variable domain (remainder filled in from reference TRBV5-1 and TRBJ1-4): KAGVTQTPRYLIKTRGQQVTLSCSPISGHRSVSWYQQTPGQGLQFLFEYFSETQRNKGNFPGRFSGRQFSNSRSEMNVSTLELGDSALYLCASSHQQGSNEKLFFGSGTQLSVL.

The CDR3 region is CASSLGDTRGYTF. CDR3 sequence (DNA): TGCGCCAGCAGCTTGGGGGACACCCGAGGCTACACCTTC. The gene calls are TRBV5-1 and TRBJ1-2; a weak D match, TRBD1 (6 bases). V lost 0 bases to trimming and J lost 8 bases, with 11 bases between them. Germline V gives CDR1 SGHRS, CDR2 YFSETQ. The CDR3 runs to 13 residues.

This sequence joins TRBV5-1 and TRBJ1-3, with D possibly matching TRBD1 (5 bases). The V end was cut by 4 bases, the J end by 1 base, with 9 bases between. The CDR3 runs to 14 residues. Looked up from germline, CDR1 is SGHRS and CDR2 is YFSETQ. CDR3 protein: CASSDQGSGNTIYF. For the CDR3, the DNA is TGCGCCAGCAGCGACCAGGGTTCTGGAAACACCATATATTTT.

The gene calls are TRBV2 and TRBJ1-1; perhaps TRBD1 as D (6 bases). Trimming removed 6 bases at V and 1 base at J, with 6 bases between. Germline V gene sequence: CDR1 SNHLY, CDR2 FYNNEI. This CDR3 is 12 amino acids long. In DNA, the CDR3 is TGTGCCAGCAGGACAGGGAACACTGAAGCTTTCTTT. Its protein product is CASRTGNTEAFF.

This chain connects TRBV18 to TRBJ1-2; D unresolved. V was clipped by 0 bases and J by 9 bases, with 14 bases between them. The CDR3 runs to 14 residues. Germline V lookup: CDR1 KGHSH, CDR2 LQKENI. The CDR3 nucleotides are TGTGCCAGCTCACCACCCCTACGGCATGACAGCTACACCTTC. Translating gives CASSPPLRHDSYTF. The full variable domain, completed using reference TRBV18 and TRBJ1-2, is NAGVMQNPRHLVRRRGQEARLRCSPMKGHSHVYWYRQLPEEGLKFMVYLQKENIIDESGMPKERFSAEFPKEGPSILRIQQVVRGDSAAYFCASSPPLRHDSYTFGSGTRLTVV.

V is TRBV3-1 (or the pseudogene TRBV3-2) and J is TRBJ1-2, with TRBD1 as a possible D gene (6 bases). CDR3 length equals 12 residues. Trimming pared 3 bases from V and 6 bases from J, leaving 8 bases between. Per the germline V gene, CDR1 is LGHDT and CDR2 is YNNKEL (reference sequence). The CDR3 coding sequence is TGTGCCAGCAGCCAGGGGGCGGATGGCTACACCTTC. Translating it yields CASSQGADGYTF.

The V and J genes are TRBV4-3 and TRBJ1-6; perhaps TRBD1 as D (5 bases). The CDR3 runs 15 residues. The V end was cut by 0 bases, the J end by 6 bases, with 9 bases between. CDR1 and CDR2 from the germline V gene are LGHNA and YSLEER. CDR3 loop: CASSQEAGPNSPLHF. The CDR3 region has the DNA TGCGCCAGCAGCCAAGAAGCAGGGCCTAATTCACCCCTCCACTTT.

CDR3 sequence: CASSKRALDGYTF. DNA of the CDR3: TGTGCCAGTAGTAAGCGGGCGCTTGATGGCTACACCTTC. V is TRBV19 and J is TRBJ1-2; unclear D gene. Germline CDR1 reads LNHDA; CDR2 reads SQIVND (reference sequence). V lost 4 bases and J 6 bases, leaving 12 bases between the germline ends. The CDR3 covers 13 residues.

The chain recombines TRBV15 with TRBJ1-5; 7 bases map to TRBD1. Germline V gene data show CDR1 as LNHNV and CDR2 as YYDKDF (reference sequence). The CDR3 covers 15 residues. With V trimmed by 0 bases and J by 4 bases, 3 bases remained unmatched. The CDR3 bases are TGTGCCACCAGCAGAGAGGGGACAGAAAATCAGCCCCAGCATTTT. Translated: CATSREGTENQPQHF.

The rearrangement links TRBV6-5 to TRBJ1-2; the match to TRBD1 covers 7 bases. With V trimmed by 7 bases and J by 3 bases, 2 bases remained unmatched. The CDR3 spans 12 residues. Germline-derived CDR1 and CDR2 are MNHEY and SVGAGI. CDR3 region: CASKDRDYGYTF. The CDR3 bases are TGTGCCAGCAAAGACAGGGACTATGGCTACACCTTC.

This chain uses TRBV5-1 with TRBJ1-5; 9 nucleotides match TRBD1. The CDR3 is made up of 15 amino acids. The ends lost 4 bases at V and 6 bases at J; junction bases unmatched: 8. Germline V gene data show CDR1 as SGHRS and CDR2 as YFSETQ. CDR3 loop: CASSQGQGGGQPQHF. CDR3 sequence (DNA): TGCGCCAGCAGCCAGGGACAGGGAGGAGGTCAGCCCCAGCATTTT.

The chain links TRBV29-1 to TRBJ1-2, with a tentative D call TRBD1 (5 bases). Trimming shortened V by 4 bases and J by 4 bases, and 10 bases separated the two germline ends. The CDR3 extends over 12 amino acids. Germline V CDR1 and CDR2: SQVTM, ANQGSEA. The CDR3 DNA sequence: TGCAGCGTTGTCGGGGGTGGCTATGGCTACACCTTC. Its protein is CSVVGGGYGYTF.